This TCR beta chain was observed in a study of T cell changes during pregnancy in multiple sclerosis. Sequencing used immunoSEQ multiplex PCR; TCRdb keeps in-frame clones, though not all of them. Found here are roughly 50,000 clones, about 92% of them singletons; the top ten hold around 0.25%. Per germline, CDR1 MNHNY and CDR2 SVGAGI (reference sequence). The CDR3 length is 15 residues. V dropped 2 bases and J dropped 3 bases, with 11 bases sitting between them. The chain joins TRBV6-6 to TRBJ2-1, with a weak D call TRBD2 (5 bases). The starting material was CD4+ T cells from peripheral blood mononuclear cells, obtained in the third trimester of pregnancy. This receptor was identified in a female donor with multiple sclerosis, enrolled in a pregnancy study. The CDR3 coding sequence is TGTGCCAGCAGTTACCGGGTCGGGGTCTACAATGAGCAGTTCTTC. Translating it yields CASSYRVGVYNEQFF.